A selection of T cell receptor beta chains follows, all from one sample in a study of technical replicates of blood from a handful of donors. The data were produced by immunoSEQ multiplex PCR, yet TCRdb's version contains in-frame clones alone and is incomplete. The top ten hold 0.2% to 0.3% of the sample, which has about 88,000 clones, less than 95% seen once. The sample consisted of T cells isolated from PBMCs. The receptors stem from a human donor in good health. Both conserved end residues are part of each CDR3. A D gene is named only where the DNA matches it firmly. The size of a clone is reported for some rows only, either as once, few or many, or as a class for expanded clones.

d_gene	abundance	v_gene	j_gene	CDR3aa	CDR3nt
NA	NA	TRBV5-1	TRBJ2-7	CASSFTTDRPEQYF	TGCGCCAGCAGCTTTACCACAGACCGTCCCGAGCAGTACTTC
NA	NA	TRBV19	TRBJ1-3	CASSPRPLLSGNTIYF	TGTGCCAGTAGTCCCAGGCCCTTACTCTCTGGAAACACCATATATTTT
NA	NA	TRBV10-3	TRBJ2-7	CAISESIGVSYEQYF	TGTGCCATCAGTGAGTCGATAGGGGTCTCCTACGAGCAGTACTTC
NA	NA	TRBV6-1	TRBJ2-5	CASSVQGGRETQYF	TGTGCCAGCAGTGTTCAGGGGGGTCGAGAGACCCAGTACTTC
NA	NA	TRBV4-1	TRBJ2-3	CASSHTWTSTDTQYF	TGCGCCAGCAGCCACACTTGGACTAGCACAGATACGCAGTATTTT
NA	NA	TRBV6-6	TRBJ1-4	CASSPYIPNEKLFF	TGTGCCAGCAGTCCGTATATCCCTAATGAAAAACTGTTTTTT
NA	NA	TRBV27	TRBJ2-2	CASSSLSTGELFF	TGTGCCAGCAGTTCCCTGTCCACCGGGGAGCTGTTTTTT
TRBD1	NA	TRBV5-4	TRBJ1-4	CASSRQGGPEEKLFF	TGTGCCAGCAGCCGACAGGGGGGTCCAGAGGAAAAACTGTTTTTT
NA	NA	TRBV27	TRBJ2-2	CASSLRLKLNTGELFF	TGTGCCAGCAGTTTACGGTTAAAGTTGAACACCGGGGAGCTGTTTTTT
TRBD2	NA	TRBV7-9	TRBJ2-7	CASSPRASGVFPEQYF	TGTGCCAGCAGCCCAAGGGCTAGCGGGGTTTTTCCCGAGCAGTACTTC
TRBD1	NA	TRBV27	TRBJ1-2	CASGQGYGYTF	TGTGCCAGCGGACAGGGCTATGGCTACACCTTC
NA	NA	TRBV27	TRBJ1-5	CASSAQGKSNQPQHF	TGTGCCAGCAGTGCACAGGGCAAAAGCAATCAGCCCCAGCATTTT
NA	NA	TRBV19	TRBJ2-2	CASSIPRLDGELFF	TGTGCCAGTAGTATCCCTAGACTAGACGGGGAGCTGTTTTTT
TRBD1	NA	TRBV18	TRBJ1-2	CASSPPNRDRDYGYTF	TGTGCCAGCTCACCACCGAATCGAGACAGGGACTATGGCTACACCTTC
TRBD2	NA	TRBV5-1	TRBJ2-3	CASSFGGLAGGPTDTQYF	TGCGCCAGCAGCTTTGGTGGGCTAGCGGGAGGGCCAACAGATACGCAGTATTTT
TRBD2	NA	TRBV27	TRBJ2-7	CASTPRPGSRTSGERRYEQYF	TGTGCCAGCACCCCCAGGCCCGGGTCCAGGACTAGCGGGGAACGCCGCTACGAGCAGTACTTC
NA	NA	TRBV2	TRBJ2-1	CASSEALSSYNEQFF	TGTGCCAGCAGTGAAGCGCTTAGCTCCTACAATGAGCAGTTCTTC
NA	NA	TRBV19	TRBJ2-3	CASTQIASHTQYF	TGTGCCAGTACCCAAATCGCGTCCCATACGCAGTATTTT
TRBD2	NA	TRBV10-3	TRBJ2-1	CAISDRAGPQRINEQFF	TGTGCCATCAGTGATCGAGCGGGACCCCAACGGATCAATGAGCAGTTCTTC
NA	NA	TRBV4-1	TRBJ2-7	CASSQDGDSSYEQYF	TGCGCCAGCAGCCAAGACGGGGACTCCTCCTACGAGCAGTACTTC
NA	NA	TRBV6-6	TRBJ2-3	CASSYGGATGTQYF	TGTGCCAGCAGTTACGGGGGGGCGACAGGTACGCAGTATTTT
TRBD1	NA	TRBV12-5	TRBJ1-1	CASGLASKTGAPLGTEAFF	TGTGCTAGTGGTTTGGCCTCAAAAACAGGGGCCCCCCTCGGCACTGAAGCTTTCTTT
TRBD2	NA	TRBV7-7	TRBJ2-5	CASSFERGETQYF	TGTGCTAGCAGCTTTGAGCGGGGTGAGACCCAGTACTTC
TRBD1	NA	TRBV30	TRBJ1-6	CAWSVFRGPTPLHF	TGTGCCTGGAGTGTATTCAGGGGGCCTACACCCCTCCACTTT
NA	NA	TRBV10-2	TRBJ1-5	CASRISGYSNQPQHF	TGCGCCAGCAGGATATCAGGCTATAGCAATCAGCCCCAGCATTTT
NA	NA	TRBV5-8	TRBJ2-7	CASSLYARARNEQYF	TGTGCCAGCAGCTTGTACGCCAGGGCCAGGAACGAGCAGTACTTC
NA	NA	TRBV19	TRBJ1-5	CASSQSGTGRNQPQHF	TGTGCCAGTAGTCAATCGGGTACAGGACGCAATCAGCCCCAGCATTTT
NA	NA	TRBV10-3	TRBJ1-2	CAISDGETYGYTF	TGTGCCATCAGTGACGGGGAGACCTATGGCTACACCTTC
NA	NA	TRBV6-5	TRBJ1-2	CASSTTDYGYTF	TGTGCCAGCAGTACGACAGACTATGGCTACACCTTC
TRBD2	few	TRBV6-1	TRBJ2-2	CASSEQRGNTGELFF	TGTGCCAGCAGTGAACAGCGGGGAAACACCGGGGAGCTGTTTTTT
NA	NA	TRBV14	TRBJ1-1	CASSQDQGWTTEAFF	TGTGCCAGCAGCCAAGACCAGGGTTGGACCACTGAAGCTTTCTTT
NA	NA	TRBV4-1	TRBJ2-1	CASSQVGLREQFF	TGCGCCAGCAGCCAAGTGGGACTGCGTGAGCAGTTCTTC
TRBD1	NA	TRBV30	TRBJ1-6	CAWSARDRGNSPLHF	TGTGCCTGGAGTGCCCGGGACAGGGGAAATTCACCCCTCCACTTT
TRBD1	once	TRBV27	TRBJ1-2	CASSSSGTGNYGYTF	TGTGCCAGCAGTTCCTCCGGGACAGGAAACTATGGCTACACCTTC
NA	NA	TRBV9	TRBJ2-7	CASSVGTVSFPYEQYF	TGTGCCAGCAGCGTAGGGACAGTTTCGTTCCCCTACGAGCAGTACTTC
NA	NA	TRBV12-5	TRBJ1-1	CASGLGPGYTEAFF	TGTGCTAGTGGTTTGGGTCCAGGATACACTGAAGCTTTCTTT
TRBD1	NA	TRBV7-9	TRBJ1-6	CASSYRTGDDSPLHF	TGTGCCAGCAGCTACAGGACAGGGGATGATTCACCCCTCCACTTT
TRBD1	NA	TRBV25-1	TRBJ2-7	CASSEYIPGQGLYEQYF	TGTGCCAGCAGTGAATATATCCCGGGACAGGGGCTCTACGAGCAGTACTTC
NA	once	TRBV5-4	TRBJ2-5	CASRSGLLSGETQYF	TGTGCCAGCAGATCGGGACTCCTATCAGGCGAGACCCAGTACTTC
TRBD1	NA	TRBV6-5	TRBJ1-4	CASSYSLGGQNEKLFF	TGTGCCAGCAGTTACTCATTAGGGGGACAGAATGAAAAACTGTTTTTT
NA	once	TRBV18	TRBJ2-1	CASSTGGQGRNEQFF	TGTGCCAGCTCAACTGGTGGGCAGGGTAGGAATGAGCAGTTCTTC
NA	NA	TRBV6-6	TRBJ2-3	CASSSAHGRDTQYF	TGTGCCAGCAGCAGCGCCCATGGGAGAGATACGCAGTATTTT
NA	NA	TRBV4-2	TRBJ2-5	CASSQDTGKPGETQYF	TGTGCCAGCAGCCAAGATACGGGGAAACCTGGCGAGACCCAGTACTTC
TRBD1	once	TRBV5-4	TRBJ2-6	CASSLGDRGQGANVLTF	TGTGCCAGCAGCTTGGGGGACAGGGGGCAGGGGGCCAACGTCCTGACTTTC
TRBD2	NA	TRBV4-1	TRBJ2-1	CASSQKPLAGVGNEQFF	TGCGCCAGCAGCCAGAAACCCCTAGCGGGAGTCGGCAATGAGCAGTTCTTC
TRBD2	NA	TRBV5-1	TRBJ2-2	CASSLIQRESGELFF	TGCGCCAGCAGCTTGATCCAGCGGGAGTCCGGGGAGCTGTTTTTT
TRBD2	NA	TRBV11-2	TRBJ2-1	CASNPIAGGYNEQFF	TGTGCCAGCAACCCCATAGCGGGGGGGTACAATGAGCAGTTCTTC
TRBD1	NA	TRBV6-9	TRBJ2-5	CASMPRDRGRQETQYF	TGTGCCAGCATGCCTCGTGACAGGGGAAGACAAGAGACCCAGTACTTC
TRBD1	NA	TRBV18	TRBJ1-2	CASSPAVRGVNYGYTF	TGTGCCAGCTCACCAGCCGTCAGGGGGGTAAACTATGGCTACACCTTC
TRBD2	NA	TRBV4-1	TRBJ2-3	CASSQPAGGFYTQYF	TGCGCCAGCAGCCAACCAGCGGGGGGGTTCTATACGCAGTATTTT
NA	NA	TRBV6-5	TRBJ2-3	CASSYRGGDTDTQYF	TGTGCCAGCAGTTACAGGGGGGGCGACACAGATACGCAGTATTTT
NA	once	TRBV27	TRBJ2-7	CASSPSVSSYEQYF	TGTGCCAGCAGCCCGTCGGTTAGCTCCTACGAGCAGTACTTC
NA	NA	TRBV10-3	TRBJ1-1	CAISPDSQAFF	TGTGCCATCAGTCCGGACAGCCAGGCTTTCTTT
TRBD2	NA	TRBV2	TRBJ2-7	CASIRRLAGDYEQYF	TGTGCCAGCATTCGTAGACTAGCGGGAGACTACGAGCAGTACTTC